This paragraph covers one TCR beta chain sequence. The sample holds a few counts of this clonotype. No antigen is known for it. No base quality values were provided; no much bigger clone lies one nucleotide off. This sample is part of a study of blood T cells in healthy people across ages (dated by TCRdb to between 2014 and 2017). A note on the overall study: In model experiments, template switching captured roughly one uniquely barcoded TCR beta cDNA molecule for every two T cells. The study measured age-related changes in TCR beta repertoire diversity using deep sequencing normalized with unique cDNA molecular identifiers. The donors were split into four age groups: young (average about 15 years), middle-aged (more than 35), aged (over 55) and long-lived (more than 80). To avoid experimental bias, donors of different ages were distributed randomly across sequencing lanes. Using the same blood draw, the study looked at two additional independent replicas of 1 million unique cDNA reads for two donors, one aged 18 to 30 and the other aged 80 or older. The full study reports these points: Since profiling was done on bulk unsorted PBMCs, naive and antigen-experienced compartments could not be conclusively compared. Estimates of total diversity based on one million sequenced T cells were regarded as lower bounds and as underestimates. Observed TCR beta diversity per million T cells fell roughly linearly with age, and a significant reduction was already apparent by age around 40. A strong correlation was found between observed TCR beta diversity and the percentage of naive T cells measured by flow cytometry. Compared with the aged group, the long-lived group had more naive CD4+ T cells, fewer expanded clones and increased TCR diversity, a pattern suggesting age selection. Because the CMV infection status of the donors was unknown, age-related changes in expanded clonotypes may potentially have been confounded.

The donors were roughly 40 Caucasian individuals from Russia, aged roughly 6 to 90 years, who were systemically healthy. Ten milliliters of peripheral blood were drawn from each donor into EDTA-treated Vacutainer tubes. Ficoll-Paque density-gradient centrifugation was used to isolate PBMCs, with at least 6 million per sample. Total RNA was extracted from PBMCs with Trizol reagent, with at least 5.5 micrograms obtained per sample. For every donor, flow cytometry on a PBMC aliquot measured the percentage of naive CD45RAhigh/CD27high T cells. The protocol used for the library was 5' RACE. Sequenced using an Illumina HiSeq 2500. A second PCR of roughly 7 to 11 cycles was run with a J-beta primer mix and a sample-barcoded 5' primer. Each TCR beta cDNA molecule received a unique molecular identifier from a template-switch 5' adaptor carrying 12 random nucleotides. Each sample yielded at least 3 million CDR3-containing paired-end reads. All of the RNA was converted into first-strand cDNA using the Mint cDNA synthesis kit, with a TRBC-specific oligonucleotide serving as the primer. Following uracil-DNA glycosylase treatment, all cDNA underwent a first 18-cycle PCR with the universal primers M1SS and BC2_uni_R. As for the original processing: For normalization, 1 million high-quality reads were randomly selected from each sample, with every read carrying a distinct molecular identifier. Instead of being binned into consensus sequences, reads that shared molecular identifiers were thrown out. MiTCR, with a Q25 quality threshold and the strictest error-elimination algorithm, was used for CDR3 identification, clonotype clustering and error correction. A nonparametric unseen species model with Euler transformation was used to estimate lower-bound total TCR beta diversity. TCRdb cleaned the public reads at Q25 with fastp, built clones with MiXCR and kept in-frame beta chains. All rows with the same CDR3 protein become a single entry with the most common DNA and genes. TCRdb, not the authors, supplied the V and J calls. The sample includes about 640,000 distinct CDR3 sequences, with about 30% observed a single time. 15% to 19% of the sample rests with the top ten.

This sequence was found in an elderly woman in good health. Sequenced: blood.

CDR3 loop: CATRGGRGVGEQYF. The nucleotides read TGTGCCACACGGGGTGGAAGGGGGGTAGGCGAGCAGTACTTC. The receptor chain draws on TRBV27 and TRBJ2-7, with the D assignment possibly TRBD1 or TRBD2, given 6 matching bases for each. Reading from cysteine to phenylalanine, the CDR3 counts 14 amino acids. Only the CDR3 DNA stays, 42 bases, in frame from base 1. CDR1 and CDR2 (MNHEY, SMNVEV) derive from the germline V gene (reference sequence). Deletion took 10 bases off V and 6 bases off J, with a span of 22 bases between the germline ends.